This T cell receptor beta chain was sequenced for a study of blood T cell repertoires in COVID-19. In the original processing: Nucleated cell counts were estimated from reference gene primer amplification. The data were produced by immunoSEQ multiplex PCR, yet TCRdb's version contains in-frame clones alone and is incomplete. V, J and clone size were drawn from that table, and D and trimming were deduced from the DNA. The sample contains 300,000 to 450,000 clones, about 90% of which appear only once. The CDR3 contains 14 residues. The germline V gene has CDR1 SQVTM and CDR2 ANQGSEA. V gave up 5 bases and J gave up 2 bases, with 13 bases separating them. Cohort assignment relied on participant-reported clinical history.

The sequence was collected from a man younger than 40 who had recovered from COVID-19. The rearrangement joins TRBV29-1 to TRBJ1-3; D may be TRBD1 (6 bases). Sequencing input: PBMCs or T cells enriched from blood (not recorded which). For the CDR3, the DNA is TGCAGCGTTTACACTCAGGGGACTGGAAACACCATATATTTT. It translates to CSVYTQGTGNTIYF.